Described below is a single T cell receptor (beta chain) sequence and its context. What it binds is not known. CDR3 size: 11 residues. CDR1 is SGHKS, CDR2 YYEKEE, per germline (reference sequence). TCRdb reworked the 5' RACE reads into one entry per CDR3 protein, no DNA. The table lists fewer than 550,000 distinct CDR3 sequences. The data derive from a study of monozygotic twins with inflammatory bowel disease. Regarding the study as a whole: The inverse Simpson measure of TCRbeta diversity was lower in IBD patients than in healthy co-twins.

Material: blood. The chain has TRBV5-5 and TRBJ2-7. This TCR came from a human donor with ulcerative colitis or Crohn's disease, or a healthy co-twin of an affected twin (not recorded which). CDR3 protein: CASSGPYEQYF.